This TCR beta chain appears in the sequencing data of a study of blood T cell repertoires in COVID-19. Germline CDR1 KGHSH, CDR2 LQKENI. The CDR3 extends over 16 amino acids. Trimming removed 4 bases from V and 4 bases from J; junction bases left unmatched: 13. In the source study's methods: By means of reference gene primer amplification, nucleated cell counts were estimated. The assay was immunoSEQ multiplex PCR, and TCRdb's table has in-frame clones only and misses some. Clone size and the V and J calls come from that table; the DNA yielded D and trimming. The repertoire includes approximately 210,000 clones, 81% of them detected once, and 8% to 9% sits in the top ten.

The receptor's source is a woman in her forties or fifties with acute COVID-19. The sequenced material came from PBMCs or T cells enriched from blood (not recorded which). The rearrangement uses TRBV18 and TRBJ2-7, with TRBD1 identical over 7 bases. In nucleotides, the CDR3 is TGTGCCAGCTCACACCTCCGTGGGACAGAACTATACGAGCAGTACTTC. Protein sequence: CASSHLRGTELYEQYF.